Below, 26 T cell receptor beta chains from the same sample are listed, as sequenced in a study of T cell repertoires in cytomegalovirus infection. TCRdb recomputed calls from the reads with MiXCR, one row per CDR3 protein. The repertoire includes around 300,000 distinct CDR3 sequences, 20% to 25% of them detected once, and roughly 13% sits in the top ten. The antigens these receptors bind are not known. The input for sequencing was cultured PBMCs, taken from culture after CMV antigen stimulation. These receptors came from a human donor in good health (CMV status not recorded). Some clones in this sample may be carry-over from other donors' samples.

This sequence joins TRBV11-1 and TRBJ2-1; D is perhaps TRBD2 (5 bases). Germline V lookup: CDR1 SGHAT, CDR2 FQDESV (reference sequence). The CDR3 is made up of 13 amino acids. V was clipped by 3 bases and J by 10 bases, with 13 bases between them. CDR3 nucleotide sequence: TGTGCCAGCAGCTTGGGTCGGGGTACGGAGCAGTTCTTC. Its protein product is CASSLGRGTEQFF. Full variable domain (missing parts from reference TRBV11-1 and TRBJ2-1): EAEVAQSPRYKITEKSQAVAFWCDPISGHATLYWYRQILGQGPELLVQFQDESVVDDSQLPKDRFSAERLKGVDSTLKIQPAELGDSAMYLCASSLGRGTEQFFGPGTRLTVL.

This clonotype was seen at least ten times. The V gene is TRBV7-9, the J gene TRBJ2-1; TRBD2 agrees at 10 bases. With V trimmed by 4 bases and J by 0 bases, 6 bases remained unmatched. In germline, CDR1 is SEHNR, CDR2 FQNEAQ (reference sequence). This CDR3 is 17 amino acids long. Here the CDR3 reads CASSSPTSGFSYNEQFF. DNA for the CDR3: TGTGCCAGCAGCTCCCCGACTAGCGGGTTCTCCTACAATGAGCAGTTCTTC.

This clonotype turned up a few times. This chain joins TRBV9 and TRBJ1-2; no firm D call. The CDR3 length is 15 residues. The germline gives CDR1 SGDLS, CDR2 YYNGEE. The ends were cut back, 3 bases at V and 7 bases at J, with 19 bases in the middle. CDR3 nucleotide sequence: TGTGCCAGCAGCGCGGACCCGGTACCCTCTCGTGGCTACACCTTC. Translated, it gives CASSADPVPSRGYTF.

This clonotype was observed a few times. In DNA form, the CDR3 reads TGTGCCAGCAGCTTACTAGAAGCAGATACGCAGTATTTT. As protein: CASSLLEADTQYF. This chain links TRBV7-3 with TRBJ2-3; D gene unclear. The CDR3 runs 13 residues. Between the trimmed V and J ends, which lost 2 bases and 4 bases, there was a span of 7 bases. Germline-derived CDR1 and CDR2 are SGHTA and FQGTGA.

This clonotype was seen only a few times. The chain recombines TRBV7-2 with TRBJ1-1, with a tentative D call TRBD1 (5 bases). This CDR3 region has 16 residues. Germline V gene sequence: CDR1 SGHTA, CDR2 FQGNSA. Trimming took 5 bases from V and 11 from J, leaving 27 bases between them. This CDR3 is CASSPVGGGGASGAFF. CDR3 DNA: TGTGCCAGCAGCCCAGTTGGCGGCGGGGGAGCGTCGGGTGCTTTCTTT.

This clonotype showed up just a few times. The chain links TRBV7-2 to TRBJ2-1; 11 nucleotides line up with TRBD2. V shed 1 base, J shed 9 bases, and the junction held 5 bases outside the gene matches. Germline V lookup: CDR1 SGHTA, CDR2 FQGNSA. CDR3 size: 15 residues. The CDR3 region has the DNA TGTGCCAGCAGCTTAGGGCTAGCGGGAGGTCTTGAGCAGTTCTTC. Translated, it gives CASSLGLAGGLEQFF.

The chain links TRBV28 to TRBJ2-5, with 9 positions matching TRBD1. J gave up 0 bases and V 6 bases, and 5 bases lay outside the gene matches. In germline, CDR1 is MDHEN, CDR2 SYDVKM. This CDR3 has 15 amino acids. CDR3 residues: CASSRDRGNQETQYF. The CDR3 region has the DNA TGTGCCAGCAGCCGAGACAGGGGGAACCAAGAGACCCAGTACTTC.

This clonotype was detected a few times. This chain links TRBV28 with TRBJ1-1, with 7 nucleotides matching TRBD1. There are 13 residues in the CDR3. The V gene end was trimmed by 9 bases and the J gene end by 8 bases; junction bases not matched to a gene: 12. The germline V gene has CDR1 MDHEN and CDR2 SYDVKM. The CDR3 sequence is CASVYRDSQEAFF. DNA for the CDR3: TGTGCCAGTGTCTATAGGGACAGCCAAGAAGCTTTCTTT.

This clonotype has a handful of counts. The rearrangement uses TRBV15 and TRBJ2-3, with 8 bases that match TRBD2. The CDR3 has 15 residues. V trimming: 1 base; J trimming: 4 bases; junction bases outside the gene matches: 4. Germline CDR1 and CDR2: LNHNV and YYDKDF (reference sequence). CDR3 residues: CATSRAGGRSDTQYF. CDR3 DNA: TGTGCCACCAGCAGAGCGGGGGGGCGCTCAGATACGCAGTATTTT.

This clonotype was observed at least ten times. This rearrangement joins TRBV28 to TRBJ2-7; TRBD2 matches 14 bases. The length of the CDR3 is 17 residues. V gave up 4 bases and J gave up 2 bases; unmatched junction bases: 7. Germline lookup yields CDR1 MDHEN and CDR2 SYDVKM. CDR3 DNA: TGTGCCAGCAGTTCCGGGACTAGCGGGAGTGGTACCTACGAGCAGTACTTC. Protein: CASSSGTSGSGTYEQYF. The full variable domain, completed using reference TRBV28 and TRBJ2-7, is DVKVTQSSRYLVKRTGEKVFLECVQDMDHENMFWYRQDPGLGLRLIYFSYDVKMKEKGDIPEGYSVSREKKERFSLILESASTNQTSMYLCASSSGTSGSGTYEQYFGPGTRLTVT.

In its sample, this clonotype was seen many times. A junction boundary mismatches the germline segment, possibly from a read error. The rearrangement uses TRBV7-8 and TRBJ2-3; the match to TRBD2 covers 7 bases. This CDR3 is built from 14 residues. Germline lookup yields CDR1 SGHVS and CDR2 FQNEAQ. The CDR3 is CASSLAEHTDTQYF. The CDR3 nucleotides read TGTGCCAGCAGCCTAGCGGAACACACAGATACGCAGTATTTT. The full variable domain, with the rest looked up from reference TRBV7-8 and TRBJ2-3, is GAGVSQSPRYKVAKRGQDVALRCDPISGHVSLFWYQQALGQGPEFLTYFQNEAQLDKSGLPSDRFFAERPEGSVSTLKIQRTQQEDSAVYLCASSLAEHTDTQYFGPGTRLTVL.

The rearrangement links TRBV6-2 or TRBV6-3 to TRBJ2-6; D could derive from TRBD1 or TRBD2 (5 bases each). Germline values: CDR1 MNHEY, CDR2 SVGEGT. Trimming cost V 7 bases and J 10 bases, with 23 bases left between them. The CDR3 consists of 16 residues. The CDR3 DNA is TGTGCCAGCACCATCCGGGACCAACGGGGTATAAACGTCCTGACTTTC. Amino acids: CASTIRDQRGINVLTF.

This clonotype was seen only once. CDR3 sequence reads: CASSFVGTSGTYEQYF. For the CDR3, the DNA is TGTGCCAGCAGTTTTGTGGGGACTAGCGGGACCTACGAGCAGTACTTC. J is TRBJ2-7 and V is TRBV27; 13 nucleotides line up with TRBD2. The germline gives CDR1 MNHEY, CDR2 SMNVEV (reference sequence). The CDR3 extends over 16 amino acids. V lost 3 bases to trimming and J lost 2 bases; unmatched junction nucleotides: 4.

This chain connects TRBV11-2 to TRBJ1-1; 9 bases align to TRBD1. Germline CDR1 and CDR2: SGHAT and FQNNGV. CDR3 length equals 14 residues. The junction had 2 bases not matched to a gene; V was cut back by 4 bases and J by 2 bases. This chain's CDR3 is CASSWDRVNTEAFF. The CDR3 DNA follows: TGTGCCAGCAGCTGGGACAGGGTTAACACTGAAGCTTTCTTT.

The chain has TRBV11-2 and TRBJ2-3; D perhaps matches TRBD2 (7 bases). The CDR3 length is 15 residues. Germline assignment: CDR1 SGHAT and CDR2 FQNNGV. The V end was cut by 5 bases, the J end by 3 bases, with 15 bases between. Here the CDR3 reads CASSTRGGGTDTQYF. The CDR3 region has the DNA TGTGCCAGCAGCACCAGAGGGGGGGGAACAGATACGCAGTATTTT.

This clonotype was observed a handful of times. The gene calls are TRBV7-9 and TRBJ1-1; 8 nucleotides agree with TRBD1. The CDR3 is 13 amino acids. The germline V gene has CDR1 SEHNR and CDR2 FQNEAQ (reference sequence). The V and J ends lost 5 bases and 12 bases, in that order; junction bases with no gene match: 11. CDR3 sequence: CASSTQTGAQTFF. In DNA, the CDR3 is TGTGCCAGCAGCACCCAGACAGGGGCCCAGACTTTCTTT.

The V call is TRBV4-2, the J call TRBJ1-3; the match to TRBD1 covers 7 bases. The CDR3 runs to 15 residues. Germline CDR1 is LGHNA and CDR2 is YNFKEQ. Trimming cost V 4 bases and J 0 bases; bases outside gene matches: 3. The CDR3 DNA reads TGTGCCAGCAGCCTCGGGGACAGCTCTGGAAACACCATATATTTT. This sequence encodes CASSLGDSSGNTIYF.

In this sample, this clonotype turned up many times. V is TRBV4-1 and J is TRBJ2-1; no definite D call. This CDR3 comprises 17 residues. Per germline, CDR1 MGHRA and CDR2 YSYEKL. Trimming removed 0 bases from V and 4 bases from J, with 16 bases in between. This CDR3 is CASSQDFSRGRYNEQFF. Here the CDR3 DNA reads TGCGCCAGCAGCCAAGATTTCAGCCGCGGTAGATACAATGAGCAGTTCTTC.

The chain combines TRBV5-6 with TRBJ2-1, with 9 bases aligning to TRBD2. Germline V gene sequence: CDR1 SGHDT, CDR2 YYEEEE. Germline trimming cut 1 base from V and 5 bases from J; bases unmatched to any gene: 7. The CDR3 is 16 residues long. CDR3 DNA: TGTGCCAGCAGCTTGTTGAGCGGGAGGAAAGACAATGAGCAGTTCTTC. It is translated as CASSLLSGRKDNEQFF.

This clonotype was detected only a few times. The chain carries TRBV19 and TRBJ2-1, with 9 bases aligning to TRBD1. With 3 bases clipped from V and 5 bases from J, the junction kept 2 bases outside the gene matches. CDR1 is LNHDA and CDR2 is SQIVND in the germline V gene (reference sequence). CDR3 length: 14 amino acids. CDR3 loop: CASSMTGGDNEQFF. DNA for the CDR3: TGTGCCAGTAGTATGACAGGGGGGGACAATGAGCAGTTCTTC.

The rearrangement links TRBV7-6 to TRBJ2-3, with D perhaps given as TRBD1 or TRBD2 (5 bases each). The CDR3 has 17 residues. V was trimmed by 6 bases and J by 1 base, leaving 20 bases between them. The V gene's germline CDR1 is SGHVS and CDR2 FNYEAQ. The CDR3 nucleotides are TGTGCCAGCAGTGAGGGGCAGGACATCATAGGCACAGATACGCAGTATTTT. This translates into CASSEGQDIIGTDTQYF.

As DNA, the CDR3 is TGTGCCAGCAGCTTTGGGCAGTCAACTAATGAAAAACTGTTTTTT. It is translated as CASSFGQSTNEKLFF. V is TRBV5-5 and J is TRBJ1-4; no definite D call. There are 15 residues in the CDR3. Trimming removed 2 bases from V and 0 bases from J, with 8 bases in between. The germline gives CDR1 SGHKS, CDR2 YYEKEE (reference sequence).

The chain has TRBV7-2 and TRBJ2-4, with TRBD2 identical over 10 bases. Losses at the gene ends were 1 base for V and 7 bases for J; bases not matched to a gene: 7. The germline V gene encodes CDR1 SGHTA and CDR2 FQGNSA. The CDR3 consists of 16 residues. This chain's CDR3 is CASSLGLAGAGNIQYF. The CDR3 DNA is TGTGCCAGCAGCTTAGGGCTAGCGGGAGCGGGGAACATTCAGTACTTC.

The chain combines TRBV4-1 with TRBJ2-3; D is undetermined. The CDR3 runs 13 residues. The V end was cut by 6 bases, the J end by 5 bases, with 12 bases between. Germline V gene data show CDR1 as MGHRA and CDR2 as YSYEKL. The CDR3 coding sequence is TGCGCCAGCAGAGGCACTGTTAGAGATACGCAGTATTTT. Amino acid sequence: CASRGTVRDTQYF.

This clonotype was seen repeatedly, ten times or more. The chain is built from TRBV7-2 and TRBJ1-4; weak D call: TRBD1 (5 bases). This CDR3 contains 15 residues. The V gene lost 5 bases and the J gene lost 3 bases, with 13 bases spanning the gap. Germline CDR1 and CDR2: SGHTA and FQGNSA. The CDR3 DNA is TGTGCCAGCAGCCCCGACAGCAATCCTAATGAAAAACTGTTTTTT. Translating it yields CASSPDSNPNEKLFF.

This clonotype has more than one count but fewer than ten. The chain combines TRBV28 with TRBJ2-1; D remains unclear. The V end lost 3 bases, the J end lost 9 bases, and 9 bases lay between the germline ends. The CDR3 is 12 residues long. Germline lookup yields CDR1 MDHEN and CDR2 SYDVKM. The CDR3 DNA reads as TGTGCCAGCAGTTTGGCCCAAAGTGAGCAGTTCTTC. This gives the protein CASSLAQSEQFF.